This T cell receptor beta chain derives from a study of cytomegalovirus exposure and HLA in healthy donors (dated by TCRdb to 2017 to 2019). About the study as a whole: An earlier analysis of fewer than 750 of the donors reported about 300 Gb of sequence data and approximately 120 million unique TCR beta sequences obtained from roughly 170 million T cells. An early release that covered fewer than 750 HLA-typed donors contained 300 to 350 gigabases of sequencing data and tens of millions of unique TCR sequences. Among the approximately 400 genotyped donors, around 81% belonged to the genetic ancestry cluster associated with self-reported Caucasian donors. The aim of the study was to test whether cataloging public T cell receptors could identify signatures of past pathogen exposure. The T cell repertoires of around 730 subjects were profiled by immunosequencing and related to cytomegalovirus serostatus. Besides the first cohort of 550 to 750 subjects, a separate validation cohort made up of around 120 different subjects was used. The study combined high-throughput TCR immunosequencing, statistical association of individual TCRs with disease status, and machine learning to predict cytomegalovirus infection status. A later analysis re-analyzed previously published TCR beta repertoires from 600 to 850 donors and added high-resolution HLA genotyping to study TCR occurrence patterns. The later analysis used no new phenotypic data to find candidate immune exposures, relying instead on TCR beta sequences and their occurrence across donors. In an earlier analysis of 587 of the donors, high-throughput TCR beta sequencing was used to judge whether each TCR beta V gene segment behaved as functional or pseudogenic. Donor age, sex, ethnicity and CMV serostatus were compiled together with the repertoire data. A later genetic analysis used genome-wide SNP genotypes for about 65% of the 666 donors, treating that subset as a discovery cohort. All discovery cohort repertoires had been generated using a single sequencing platform. HLA typing covered class I and class II loci at four-digit resolution. Typing coverage varied by locus: about 620-630 donors for A, B, C, DRB1 and DQB1; more than 500 for DQA1; approximately 570 for DPA1; 400 to 480 for DPB1. Several DR-DQ haplotypes were handled as single units for association and clustering, since linkage in the cohort was strong. On average, over 200,000 unique TCR beta nucleotide sequences were sequenced per donor among about 400 genotyped donors of the cohort, with around 19% of those sequences being non-productive.

Of note for this clone: Its antigen remains unidentified. Base qualities are not at hand, and no much larger clone is one base apart.

CDR1 and CDR2, per the germline V gene (reference sequence), are SGHAT and FQDESV. The CDR3 spans 15 residues, from the cysteine through the phenylalanine. Only the CDR3 DNA is retained, 45 bases long and in frame from the first base. V is clipped by 1 base and J by 2 bases, and the sequence between their germline boundaries is 10 bases long. The cohort consisted of hundreds of healthy bone marrow donors. At the time of sampling, all cohort members were nominally healthy, though unrecorded immune exposures were likely present. The donor was CMV seropositive and belonged to the group of 250 to 350 seropositive cohort members. A peripheral blood sample was collected from each donor, and TCR beta sequencing was performed on peripheral blood mononuclear cells. Genomic DNA was extracted from the blood cell samples with the Qiagen DNeasy Blood Extraction Kit. Library construction relied on the immunoSEQ multiplex PCR assay. A mixture of 60 forward primers for TCR Vbeta segments and 13 reverse primers for TCR Jbeta segments was used in the multiplex PCR. The CDR3 region of rearranged TCR beta genes was amplified from genomic DNA with a multiplex PCR assay. The amplified TCR beta libraries were sequenced on the Illumina HiSeq System as 87-base-pair reads. As for the original processing: A later analysis counted about 76 million unique TCR beta chains across the 690 or so repertoires, and roughly 9.9 million of these chains were shared by at least two donors. Raw reads were error-corrected and collapsed into unique sequences with a nearest-neighbor algorithm that merged closely related sequences to remove PCR and sequencing errors. CDR3 sequences were aligned to IMGT reference sequences to assign V, D and J gene segments. For a sequence to be retained, at least a six-nucleotide match to both a V gene segment and a J gene segment was required. A rearrangement was called productive if the CDR3 had no stop codons and remained in frame with V and J, and every other rearrangement was called non-productive. Following IMGT convention, CDR3 was defined as the stretch from the second conserved V-encoded cysteine up to the conserved J-encoded phenylalanine. In an earlier analysis of around 600 of the donors, sequences lacking an unambiguous match to a single V gene segment were excluded. In an earlier analysis of some 590 of the donors, a V segment was called functional when productive rearrangements were above 56.7%, and segregating when the standard deviation between donors exceeded 5%. A statistical classification framework was built for diagnosing cytomegalovirus status from the catalog of TCR beta chain sequences. In a later analysis, V and J genes were assigned by comparing TCR nucleotide sequences against IMGT/GENE-DB human TR gene sequences. Using the TCRdist pipeline, a later analysis assigned CDR3 sequences along with most-parsimonious VDJ recombination scenarios. A later analysis defined each TCR beta chain by its CDR3 amino acid sequence plus V-gene family, and excluded reads lacking a unique V-gene family. A later analysis removed 500 to 650 highly shared, low-generation-probability nucleotide sequences to deal with suspected cross-contamination and a sequencing artifact. For each public chain, a later analysis derived a clonal expansion index from normalized ranks of inferred template counts within each repertoire. In a later analysis, generation probabilities were computed with a VDJ recombination model fitted to out-of-frame rearrangements, and the resulting probabilities were checked against IGoR. In a later analysis, TCR-TCR, TCR-HLA and TCR-CMV co-occurrence was scored with hypergeometric tests, and a repertoire-size bias correction was applied to TCR pairs. False discovery rates were estimated in a later analysis by permuting HLA or CMV assignments 20 times. A later analysis grouped co-occurring TCRs with DBSCAN, adding TCRdist sequence similarity when clustering within HLA-allele-positive subsets. For co-occurrence clustering, repertoires with fewer than 30,000 or more than 120,000 public chains were excluded, along with several repertoires with anomalous nucleotide sharing. The table comes from immuneACCESS by way of TCRdb, which keeps in-frame sequences with V and J called. Part of the clones is missing from these tables; in studies checked, under half for an unresolved V gene and the rest for unknown reasons. The DNA was the basis for D and trimming; V, J and clone size are from that table. This sample has 100,000 to 150,000 clones in its table, and about four fifths of those were observed once. The ten largest clones capture over 3% of the sample.

The investigation overall reported the following: An association between a missense DCLRE1C variant and V-gene and J-gene trimming of TCR beta chains was found in a later genetic analysis and replicated in an independent cohort. Three of the identified cytomegalovirus-associated TCR beta chains were confirmed in vitro to be specific for cytomegalovirus antigens. In an earlier analysis of roughly 560 of the donors, most TCR beta V segments were observed in productive rearrangements about 87% or about 30% of the time, broadly matching IMGT annotations. A later analysis found that TCR association rates varied across HLA loci, with DRB1 alleles showing the most associated TCRs and HLA-C alleles the fewest. A later analysis found that HLA-associated TCR beta chains were more clonally expanded and had lower generation probabilities than equally common non-associated chains. According to the authors, the approach could potentially be generalized to other disease states and immunological phenotypes. A group of highly shared sequence variants was considered likely to be a technical artifact of the sequencing pipeline. A total of roughly 160 TCR beta chains were listed by the study as associated with cytomegalovirus. While some public TCRs were present in many individuals, most TCR sequences turned up only very rarely across donors. Because counts were too low, around 17 rarely observed V segments, including chromosome 9 orphons, were left out of the earlier analysis of about 500 of the donors. Specific HLA alleles were associated with around 18,000 TCR beta sequences at a false discovery rate of 0.05 in a later analysis. A later analysis found that most CMV-associated TCR beta chains appeared HLA-restricted, with HLA associations seemingly driven largely by CMV exposure. A later genetic analysis reported fewer N-insertions in productive TCRs among donors in an Asian-associated ancestry cluster than the approximately 670-donor mean. Linkage disequilibrium might explain the correlated functional status among segregating V segments, but an unknown experimental factor could not be excluded. The cohort was sequenced for TCR beta chains only, and without alpha or paired-chain data the features that could be detected were limited. A further reported finding was that TCR beta sequences accurately predicted the HLA-A and HLA-B alleles for most subjects in the first cohort. Because some donors lacked HLA typing at each locus, the association tests relied only on the typed subset. A later analysis reported that several top co-occurrence clusters appeared linked to parvovirus B19, influenza, CMV and Epstein-Barr virus. Some IMGT-functional V segments, including TRBV6-2 and TRBV6-3, could not be told apart with the 87-base-pair reads, so those segments were excluded. When HLA alleles, especially DR and DQ, strongly co-occurred, TCR associations were difficult to assign to individual alleles. Sequencing depth was assumed to be roughly uniform across donors in the presence/absence analyses, though that assumption may not hold. CMV serostatus was the only immune exposure information available for the cohort. The classifier was reported to diagnose cytomegalovirus status with high specificity and sensitivity in both the original and validation cohorts.

What was sequenced was PBMCs. The rearranged segments are TRBV11-1 and TRBJ2-3; there is no confident call for the D gene. The TCR sequence derives from a woman aged 40 to 50 in good health and CMV-seropositive. The nucleotide sequence is given as TGTGCCAGCAGCTTAGGTGCGGCAGACACAGATACGCAGTATTTT. It translates as CASSLGAADTDTQYF.